This T cell receptor (beta chain) stems from a study of shared clonotypes between healthy human individuals. Study overall: There were three CD4 naive, three CD4 memory, two CD8 naive and one CD8 memory plates per donor. General study points: Measured sharing among donors was expected to vary with sequencing depth. Tissue TCR repertoires likely differ from these blood-only repertoires. Genetic and exposure-history diversity was limited by the few donors.

Germline loops: CDR1 MNHNY, CDR2 SVGAGI (reference sequence). V trimming: 2 bases; J trimming: 3 bases; junction bases outside the gene matches: 6. The CDR3 has 15 amino acids. Only in-frame clones appear in the TCRdb table, and some are missing; sequencing was by immunoSEQ multiplex PCR. The table records roughly 2.4 million clones, more than 90% of them present only once. This clone was detected only once. Its antigen is as yet unknown. Sequenced material: naive CD4+ T cells sorted from blood. Subset of the sample: CD45RA+ positively selected. This chain joins TRBV6-6 and TRBJ1-2, with 7 bases aligning to TRBD1. This TCR was sampled from a man between 18 and 35 years old in good health. The CDR3 loop reads CASSYTVGTDYGYTF. The CDR3 coding sequence is TGTGCCAGCAGTTACACCGTGGGGACAGACTATGGCTACACCTTC.